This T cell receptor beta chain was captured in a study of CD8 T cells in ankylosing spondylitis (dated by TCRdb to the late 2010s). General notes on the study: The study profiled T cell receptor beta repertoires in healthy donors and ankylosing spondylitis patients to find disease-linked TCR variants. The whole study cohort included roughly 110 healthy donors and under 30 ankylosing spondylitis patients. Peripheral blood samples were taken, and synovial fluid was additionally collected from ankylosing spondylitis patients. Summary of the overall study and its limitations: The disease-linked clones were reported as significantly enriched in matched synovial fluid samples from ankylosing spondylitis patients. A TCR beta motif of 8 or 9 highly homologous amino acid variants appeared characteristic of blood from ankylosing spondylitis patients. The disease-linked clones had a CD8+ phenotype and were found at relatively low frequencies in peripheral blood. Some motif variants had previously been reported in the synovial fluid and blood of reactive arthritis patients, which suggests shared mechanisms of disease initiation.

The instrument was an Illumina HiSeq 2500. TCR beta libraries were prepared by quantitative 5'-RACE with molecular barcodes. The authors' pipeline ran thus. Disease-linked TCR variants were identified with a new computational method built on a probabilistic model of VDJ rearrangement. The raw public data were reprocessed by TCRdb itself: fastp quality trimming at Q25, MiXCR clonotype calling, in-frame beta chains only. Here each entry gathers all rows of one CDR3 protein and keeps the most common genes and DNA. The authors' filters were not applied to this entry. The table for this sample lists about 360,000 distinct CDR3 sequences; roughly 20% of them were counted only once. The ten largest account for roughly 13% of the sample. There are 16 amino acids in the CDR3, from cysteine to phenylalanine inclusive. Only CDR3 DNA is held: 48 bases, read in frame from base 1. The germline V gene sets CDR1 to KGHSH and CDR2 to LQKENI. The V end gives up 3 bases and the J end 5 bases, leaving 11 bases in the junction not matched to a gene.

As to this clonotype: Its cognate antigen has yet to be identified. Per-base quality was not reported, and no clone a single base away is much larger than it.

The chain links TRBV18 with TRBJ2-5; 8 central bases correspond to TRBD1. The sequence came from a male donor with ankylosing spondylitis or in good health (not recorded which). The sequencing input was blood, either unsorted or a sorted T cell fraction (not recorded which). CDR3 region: CASSPPIRDRGETQYF. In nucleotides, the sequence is TGTGCCAGCTCACCCCCGATAAGAGACAGGGGCGAGACCCAGTACTTC.